This T cell receptor (beta chain) came from a study of cytomegalovirus exposure and HLA in healthy donors. The primer mix had 60 Vbeta and 13 Jbeta primers. Measured with immunoSEQ multiplex PCR; TCRdb has only the in-frame clones, and not every one. This table has 210,000 or so clones, 70% to 90% appearing once. The CDR3 consists of 15 residues. J lost 8 bases, V lost 6 bases, and 11 bases had no gene match. CDR1 is MDHEN and CDR2 is SYDVKM in the germline V gene. The sample taken for sequencing was PBMCs. The gene calls are TRBV28 and TRBJ1-1, with 11 bases matching TRBD1. The TCR was taken from a human donor in good health. The CDR3 sequence is CASRIGTGGAAEAFF. CDR3 coding DNA: TGTGCCAGCAGGATAGGGACAGGGGGGGCGGCAGAAGCTTTCTTT.